The 9 T cell receptor beta chains below come from one sample, sequenced in a study of graft-versus-host responses after intestinal transplantation. Their antigen targets remain unknown. Some clones are missing from TCRdb's copy, which holds only in-frame ones; the method was immunoSEQ multiplex PCR. Here the sample spans about 90,000 clones, approximately 95% being singletons. The sequences come from unstimulated CD8+ T cells sorted from spleen or lymph node cells, collected before intestinal transplant. The receptors were gathered from a human donor who received an intestinal transplant.

The gene calls are TRBV6-5 and TRBJ2-7; maybe TRBD2 (6 bases). Trimming took off 6 bases at V and 2 bases at J, with 17 bases between the two ends. This CDR3 has 15 amino acids. Looked up from germline, CDR1 is MNHEY and CDR2 is SVGAGI. This CDR3 reads CASSPSGEMTYEQYF. The CDR3 coding sequence is TGTGCCAGCAGCCCGTCGGGGGAGATGACCTACGAGCAGTACTTC.

CDR3 nucleotide sequence: TGTGCCAGCAGCCCCCCCGGTAGCGGGAGATTAAATGAGCAGTTCTTC. This encodes CASSPPGSGRLNEQFF. The chain joins TRBV7-9 to TRBJ2-1; 9 bases are shared with TRBD2. V was clipped by 5 bases and J by 7 bases; unmatched bases: 12. There are 16 residues in the CDR3. CDR1 is SEHNR, CDR2 FQNEAQ, per germline (reference sequence). The complete variable domain, with remaining parts taken from reference TRBV7-9 and TRBJ2-1, reads DTGVSQNPRHKITKRGQNVTFRCDPISEHNRLYWYRQTLGQGPEFLTYFQNEAQLEKSRLLSDRFSAERPKGSFSTLEIQRTEQGDSAMYLCASSPPGSGRLNEQFFGPGTRLTVL.

The chain uses TRBV4-1 and TRBJ2-7; 7 bases match TRBD1. The ends lost 0 bases at V and 6 bases at J; junction bases unmatched: 8. Germline lookup yields CDR1 MGHRA and CDR2 YSYEKL. The CDR3 is 15 amino acids. The DNA of the CDR3 is TGCGCCAGCAGCCAAGAGATCGGGACAGCATCCGAGCAGTACTTC. It is translated as CASSQEIGTASEQYF.

V usage is TRBV18 and J usage is TRBJ1-5, with a possible D match to TRBD1 (6 bases). The CDR3 has 17 residues. Germline lookup yields CDR1 KGHSH and CDR2 LQKENI. Trimming removed 3 bases at V and 0 bases at J, with 15 bases between. The CDR3 DNA reads TGTGCCAGCTCACCTGGACTTGGGGGCTATAGCAATCAGCCCCAGCATTTT. Residues: CASSPGLGGYSNQPQHF.

The gene calls are TRBV7-9 and TRBJ2-7, with a tentative D call TRBD1 (6 bases). The V gene lost 5 bases and the J gene lost 3 bases, with 20 bases spanning the gap. This CDR3 spans 16 amino acids. Per the germline V gene, CDR1 is SEHNR and CDR2 is FQNEAQ (reference sequence). This CDR3 is CASSASTGGSFYEQYF. Here the CDR3 DNA reads TGTGCCAGCAGCGCCTCGACAGGTGGGAGCTTCTACGAGCAGTACTTC.

V gene TRBV15 combines with J gene TRBJ2-7; 8 nucleotides match TRBD1. The CDR3 covers 14 residues. Germline assignment: CDR1 LNHNV and CDR2 YYDKDF (reference sequence). V shed 5 bases, J shed 4 bases, and the junction held 7 bases outside the gene matches. For the CDR3, the DNA is TGTGCCACCAGCCACGGACAGGGAATTTACGAGCAGTACTTC. The encoded protein is CATSHGQGIYEQYF. The full variable domain, its missing parts supplied by reference TRBV15 and TRBJ2-7, is DAMVIQNPRYQVTQFGKPVTLSCSQTLNHNVMYWYQQKSSQAPKLLFHYYDKDFNNEADTPDNFQSRRPNTSFCFLDIRSPGLGDTAMYLCATSHGQGIYEQYFGPGTRLTVT.

J is TRBJ2-7 and V is TRBV27; D perhaps matches TRBD1 (5 bases). V lost 4 bases and J lost 4, with 11 bases in between. The length of the CDR3 is 13 residues. CDR1 and CDR2 from the germline V gene are MNHEY and SMNVEV (reference sequence). The CDR3 protein is CASSSLQVYEQYF. DNA of the CDR3: TGTGCCAGCAGTTCACTACAGGTGTACGAGCAGTACTTC.

The genes are TRBV4-3 and TRBJ2-7; no reliable D call. This CDR3 has 15 residues. Trimming cost V 1 base and J 0 bases, with 10 bases left between them. From germline, CDR1 is LGHNA and CDR2 YSLEER. The CDR3 protein is CASSQGRSPSYEQYF. The CDR3 DNA reads as TGCGCCAGCAGCCAAGGCAGATCGCCCTCCTACGAGCAGTACTTC.

The rearrangement uses TRBV27 and TRBJ1-5; weak D call: TRBD1 (5 bases). This CDR3 comprises 17 residues. Germline V CDR1 and CDR2: MNHEY, SMNVEV (reference sequence). The V end lost 2 bases, the J end lost 4 bases, and 18 bases lay between the germline ends. The CDR3 sequence: CASSLIGGRRFNQPQHF. The CDR3 DNA reads as TGTGCCAGCAGTTTAATCGGGGGACGGCGATTTAATCAGCCCCAGCATTTT.